The rows below give T cell receptor beta chains drawn from one sample of a study of blood T cell repertoires in COVID-19. The protocol was immunoSEQ multiplex PCR, while the TCRdb copy is restricted to in-frame clones and leaves out a portion. The repertoire holds fewer than 45,000 clones, with 90% as singletons. Sequenced: peripheral blood. The receptors were sampled from a man aged 60 to 75 with active or convalescent COVID-19. Each CDR3 is given with its conserved first and last residue. A D gene is named only where the DNA matches it firmly. A row's size may be missing; if present it is once, few, many or a size class.

j_call cdr3_length v_call d_call clone_size cdr3_nt cdr3_aa
TRBJ1-2 15 TRBV2 TRBD1 once TGTGCCAGCAGTCGACGATTACAGGGGAGCTATGGCTACACCTTC CASSRRLQGSYGYTF
TRBJ2-7 19 TRBV18 TRBD2 . TGTGCCAGCTCACCACCGGGACTAGCCCCGGGACCCCTAGGGTACGAGCAGTACTTC CASSPPGLAPGPLGYEQYF
TRBJ2-7 14 TRBV10-3 TRBD1 . TGTGCCAGTCAATTTGGACAGGGGACCTACGAGCAGTACTTC CASQFGQGTYEQYF
TRBJ2-1 14 TRBV2 TRBD1 . TGTGCCAGCAGTGACAGACAGGGGCGGAATGAGCAGTTCTTC CASSDRQGRNEQFF
TRBJ2-7 14 TRBV3-1/TRBV3-2 TRBD2 . TGTGCCAGCAGCCAAACTAGCGGTTACTACGAGCAGTACTTC CASSQTSGYYEQYF
TRBJ2-7 11 TRBV30 TRBD1 . TGTGCCTGGGGTCAGGGGGACGAGCAGTACTTC CAWGQGDEQYF
TRBJ2-1 15 TRBV19 TRBD2 . TGTGCCAGTAGTCTCCCGGGACTAGCGTCGGGTGAGCAGTTCTTC CASSLPGLASGEQFF
TRBJ2-2 13 TRBV11-3 . . TGTGCCAGCAGCTCCCTGCGGAGCGGGGAGCTGTTTTTT CASSSLRSGELFF
TRBJ2-7 13 TRBV6-5 . once TGTGCCAGCAGTTACCTCCCTACCTACGAGCAGTACTTC CASSYLPTYEQYF
TRBJ1-2 13 TRBV27 . . TGTGCCAGCAGTTTAGCGGAAAACTATGGCTACACCTTC CASSLAENYGYTF
TRBJ1-2 13 TRBV21-1 . . TGTGCCAGCAGCTTACGGGGGGGGTATGGCTACACCTTC CASSLRGGYGYTF
TRBJ2-7 15 TRBV10-1 TRBD2 . TGCGCCAGCAGTATGAGCCCGCGGGGGGCGAACGAGCAGTACTTC CASSMSPRGANEQYF
TRBJ1-1 15 TRBV5-1 . . TGCGCCAGCAGCCGGGAGGCGGGGAGGAACACTGAAGCTTTCTTT CASSREAGRNTEAFF
TRBJ2-3 13 TRBV5-1 . . TGCGCCAGCAGCTTGGACATGACAGATACGCAGTATTTT CASSLDMTDTQYF
TRBJ2-5 18 TRBV19 TRBD2 . TGTGCCAGTAGTATGGGGGGACTGGCGGGAGGTGGCCAAGAGACCCAGTACTTC CASSMGGLAGGGQETQYF
TRBJ1-1 16 TRBV5-1 TRBD1 . TGCGCCAGCAGCTTCTCCGGGACAGGGGCTGATACTGAAGCTTTCTTT CASSFSGTGADTEAFF
TRBJ2-1 16 TRBV3-1/TRBV3-2 TRBD2 . TGTGCCAGCAGCCAAATAGCGGGACTAACTTACAATGAGCAGTTCTTC CASSQIAGLTYNEQFF
TRBJ1-5 14 TRBV7-2 . . TGTGCCAGCAGCTTAGAAAGGGCGGGGGGGCCCCAGCATTTT CASSLERAGGPQHF
TRBJ1-2 13 TRBV25-1 . . TGTGCCAGCAGTGAAGTAGGGGAGGATGGCTACACCTTC CASSEVGEDGYTF
TRBJ2-5 16 TRBV7-6 TRBD1 . TGTGCCAGCAGCACCCCGGGACAGGACCCCCGTGAGACCCAGTACTTC CASSTPGQDPRETQYF
TRBJ2-2 22 TRBV12-5 . . TGTGCTAGTGGTTTGTTCCTCCGGGGGCTGGCTAGCGGAAAGTTGAACACCGGGGAGCTGTTTTTT CASGLFLRGLASGKLNTGELFF
TRBJ2-1 15 TRBV5-1 TRBD1 . TGCGCCAGCAGCTTGGCTGGGACAGGGAACGGTGAGCAGTTCTTC CASSLAGTGNGEQFF
TRBJ2-2 16 TRBV5-4 TRBD2 . TGTGCCAGCAGCTTGACCGGGAGGACGAACACCGGGGAGCTGTTTTTT CASSLTGRTNTGELFF
TRBJ2-7 16 TRBV20-1 TRBD1 . TGCAGTGCTAGTATGCCGGACAGGGCCAGAGCCTACGAGCAGTACTTC CSASMPDRARAYEQYF
TRBJ2-1 16 TRBV24-1 TRBD1 . TGTGCCACCAGTGAAGTGGGGACAGGTTCCTACAATGAGCAGTTCTTC CATSEVGTGSYNEQFF
TRBJ2-2 14 TRBV6-5 . . TGTGCCAGCAGGGGGACATACAACACCGGGGAGCTGTTTTTT CASRGTYNTGELFF
TRBJ2-7 15 TRBV7-2 TRBD2 . TGTGCCAGCAGCTCCAGGACTAGCGGGAGTCATGAGCAGTACTTC CASSSRTSGSHEQYF
TRBJ2-1 17 TRBV5-1 TRBD1 . TGCGCCAGCAGCTTGAACTACGGGCGGGCAGGGGGCAATGAGCAGTTCTTC CASSLNYGRAGGNEQFF
TRBJ1-5 13 TRBV5-6 TRBD1 . TGTGCCAGCAGCCCGACAGGGGGAGGGGCCCAGCATTTT CASSPTGGGAQHF
TRBJ1-6 18 TRBV27 . . TGTGCCAGCAGCCTACGCCTCCAAAGGAGCTCCTATAATTCACCCCTCCACTTT CASSLRLQRSSYNSPLHF